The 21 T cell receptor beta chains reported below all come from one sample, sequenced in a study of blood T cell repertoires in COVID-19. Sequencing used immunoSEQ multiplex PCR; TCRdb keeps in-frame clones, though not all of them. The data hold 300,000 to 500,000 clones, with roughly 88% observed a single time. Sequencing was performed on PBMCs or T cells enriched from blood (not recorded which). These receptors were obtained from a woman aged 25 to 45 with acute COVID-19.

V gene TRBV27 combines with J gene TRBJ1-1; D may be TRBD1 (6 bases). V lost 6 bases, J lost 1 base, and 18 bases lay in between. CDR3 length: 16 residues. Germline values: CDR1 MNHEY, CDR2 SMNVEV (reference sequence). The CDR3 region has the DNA TGTGCCAGCAGCCGCGGACAGATTTCTCCGAACACTGAAGCTTTCTTT. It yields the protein CASSRGQISPNTEAFF.

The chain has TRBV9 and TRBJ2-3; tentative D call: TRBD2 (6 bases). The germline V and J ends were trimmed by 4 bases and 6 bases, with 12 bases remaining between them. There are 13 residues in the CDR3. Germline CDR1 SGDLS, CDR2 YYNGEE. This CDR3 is CASSRGAGDTQYF. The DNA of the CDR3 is TGTGCCAGCAGCCGGGGCGCGGGGGATACGCAGTATTTT. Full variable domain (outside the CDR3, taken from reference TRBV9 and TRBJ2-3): DSGVTQTPKHLITATGQRVTLRCSPRSGDLSVYWYQQSLDQGLQFLIQYYNGEERAKGNILERFSAQQFPDLHSELNLSSLELGDSALYFCASSRGAGDTQYFGPGTRLTVL.

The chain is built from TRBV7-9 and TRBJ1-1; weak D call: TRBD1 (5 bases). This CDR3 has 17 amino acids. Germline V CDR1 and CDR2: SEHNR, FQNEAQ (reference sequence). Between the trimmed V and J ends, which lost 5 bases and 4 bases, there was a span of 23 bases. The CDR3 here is CASSPILSQESVTEAFF. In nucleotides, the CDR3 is TGTGCCAGCAGCCCTATACTATCACAGGAGAGTGTCACTGAAGCTTTCTTT.

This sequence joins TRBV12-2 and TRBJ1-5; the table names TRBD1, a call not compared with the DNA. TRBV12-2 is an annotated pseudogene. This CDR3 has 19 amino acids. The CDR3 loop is CASRKKGVCWVSSNQPQHF. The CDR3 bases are TGTGCAAGTCGCAAGAAAGGGGTCTGCTGGGTGTCTAGCAATCAGCCCCAGCATTTT.

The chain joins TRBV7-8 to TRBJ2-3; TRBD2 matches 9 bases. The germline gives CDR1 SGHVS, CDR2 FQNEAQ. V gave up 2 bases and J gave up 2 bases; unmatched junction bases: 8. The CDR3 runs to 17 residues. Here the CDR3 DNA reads TGTGCCAGCAGCTTACGGAGACTAGCGGTGTTCACAGATACGCAGTATTTT. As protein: CASSLRRLAVFTDTQYF.

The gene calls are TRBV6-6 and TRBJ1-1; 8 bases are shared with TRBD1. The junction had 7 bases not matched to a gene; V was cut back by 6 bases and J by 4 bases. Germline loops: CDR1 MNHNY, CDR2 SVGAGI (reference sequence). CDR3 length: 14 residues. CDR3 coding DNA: TGTGCCAGCAGGGACAGGGTGGGGAGCACTGAAGCTTTCTTT. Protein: CASRDRVGSTEAFF.

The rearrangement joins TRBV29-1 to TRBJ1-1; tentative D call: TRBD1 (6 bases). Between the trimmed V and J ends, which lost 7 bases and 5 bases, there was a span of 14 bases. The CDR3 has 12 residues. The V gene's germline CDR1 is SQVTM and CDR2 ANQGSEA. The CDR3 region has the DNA TGCAGCGGGCAGGGGCGGGGGACTGAAGCTTTCTTT. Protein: CSGQGRGTEAFF.

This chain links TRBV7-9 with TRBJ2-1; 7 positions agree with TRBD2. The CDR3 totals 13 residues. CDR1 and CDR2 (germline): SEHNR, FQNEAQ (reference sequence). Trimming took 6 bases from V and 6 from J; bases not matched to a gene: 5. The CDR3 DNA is TGTGCCAGCAGGCACCGCGGGGGCAATGAGCAGTTCTTC. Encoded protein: CASRHRGGNEQFF.

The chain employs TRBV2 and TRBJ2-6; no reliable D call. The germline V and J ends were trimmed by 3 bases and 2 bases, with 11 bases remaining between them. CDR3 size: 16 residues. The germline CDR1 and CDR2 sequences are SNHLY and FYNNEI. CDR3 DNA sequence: TGTGCCAGCAGTGATCCTCTTCGTACTGGGGCCAACGTCCTGACTTTC. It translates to CASSDPLRTGANVLTF.

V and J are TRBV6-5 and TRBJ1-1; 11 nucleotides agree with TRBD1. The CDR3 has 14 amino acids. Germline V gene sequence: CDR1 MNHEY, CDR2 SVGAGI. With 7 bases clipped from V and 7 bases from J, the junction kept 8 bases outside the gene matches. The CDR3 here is CASTAGQGVGEAFF. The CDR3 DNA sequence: TGTGCCAGCACCGCGGGACAGGGGGTGGGTGAAGCTTTCTTT.

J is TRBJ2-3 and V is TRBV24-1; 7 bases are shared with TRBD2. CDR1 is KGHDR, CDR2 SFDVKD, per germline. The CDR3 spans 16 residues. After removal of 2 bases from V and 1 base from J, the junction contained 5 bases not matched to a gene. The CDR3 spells CATSDYERGGTDTQYF. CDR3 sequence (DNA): TGTGCCACCAGTGATTATGAGCGGGGAGGCACAGATACGCAGTATTTT.

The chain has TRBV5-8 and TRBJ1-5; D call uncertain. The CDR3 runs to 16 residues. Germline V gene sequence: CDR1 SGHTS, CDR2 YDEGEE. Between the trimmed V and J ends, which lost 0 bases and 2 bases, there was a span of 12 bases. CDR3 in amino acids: CASSLARGIGNQPQHF. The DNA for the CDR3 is TGTGCCAGCAGCTTGGCGAGAGGTATAGGCAATCAGCCCCAGCATTTT.

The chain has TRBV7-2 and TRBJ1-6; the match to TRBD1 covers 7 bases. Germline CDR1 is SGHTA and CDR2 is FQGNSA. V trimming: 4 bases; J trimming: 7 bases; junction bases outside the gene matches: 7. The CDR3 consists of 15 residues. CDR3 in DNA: TGTGCCAGCAGCTACTTGACAGGGCCGAATTCACCCCTCCACTTT. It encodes CASSYLTGPNSPLHF. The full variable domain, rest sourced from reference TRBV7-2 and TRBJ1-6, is GAGVSQSPSNKVTEKGKDVELRCDPISGHTALYWYRQSLGQGLEFLIYFQGNSAPDKSGLPSDRFSAERTGGSVSTLTIQRTQQEDSAVYLCASSYLTGPNSPLHFGNGTRLTVT.

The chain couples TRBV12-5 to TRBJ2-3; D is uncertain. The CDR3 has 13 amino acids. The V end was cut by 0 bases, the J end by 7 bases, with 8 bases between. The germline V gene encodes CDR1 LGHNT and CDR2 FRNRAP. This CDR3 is CASGLVTRNTQYF. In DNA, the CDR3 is TGTGCTAGTGGTTTGGTGACTCGGAATACGCAGTATTTT.

This CDR3 is CASSLDRQPHNEQFF. CDR3 nucleotide sequence: TGTGCCAGCAGCTTAGACAGGCAGCCGCACAATGAGCAGTTCTTC. The chain joins TRBV7-2 to TRBJ2-1; TRBD1 might be the D (5 bases). This CDR3 has 15 residues. The germline CDR1 and CDR2 sequences are SGHTA and FQGNSA. The V end was cut by 1 base, the J end by 5 bases, with 12 bases between.

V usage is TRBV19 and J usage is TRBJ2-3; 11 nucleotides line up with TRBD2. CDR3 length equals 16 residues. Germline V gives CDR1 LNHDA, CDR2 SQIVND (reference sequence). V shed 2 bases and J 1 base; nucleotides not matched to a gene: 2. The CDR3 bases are TGTGCCAGTAGTATACTAGCGGGGGGCCGCACAGATACGCAGTATTTT. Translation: CASSILAGGRTDTQYF.

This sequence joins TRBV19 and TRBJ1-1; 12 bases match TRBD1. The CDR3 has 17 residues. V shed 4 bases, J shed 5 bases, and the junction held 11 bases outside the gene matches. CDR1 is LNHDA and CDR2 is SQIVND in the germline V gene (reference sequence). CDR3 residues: CASSRARGDRGLTEAFF. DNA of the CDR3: TGTGCCAGTAGTAGAGCCCGGGGGGACAGGGGGCTGACTGAAGCTTTCTTT.

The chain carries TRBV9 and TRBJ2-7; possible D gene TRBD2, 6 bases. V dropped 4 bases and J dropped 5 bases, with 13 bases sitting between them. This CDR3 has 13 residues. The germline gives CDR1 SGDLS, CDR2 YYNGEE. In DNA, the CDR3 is TGTGCCAGCAGCCCTCTCCCGGGGGACGAGCAGTACTTC. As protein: CASSPLPGDEQYF.

The CDR3 loop reads CAWSPGKGSPLHF. In DNA, the CDR3 is TGTGCCTGGAGTCCGGGGAAAGGCTCACCCCTCCACTTT. The chain recombines TRBV30 with TRBJ1-6; D uncertain. Germline values: CDR1 GTSNPN, CDR2 SVGIG (reference sequence). CDR3 length equals 13 residues. V was trimmed by 2 bases and J by 10 bases, leaving 12 bases between them. Together with reference TRBV30 and TRBJ1-6, the CDR3 gives the full variable domain: SQTIHQWPATLVQPVGSPLSLECTVEGTSNPNLYWYRQAAGRGLQLLFYSVGIGQISSEVPQNLSASRPQDRQFILSSKKLLLSDSGFYLCAWSPGKGSPLHFGNGTRLTVT.

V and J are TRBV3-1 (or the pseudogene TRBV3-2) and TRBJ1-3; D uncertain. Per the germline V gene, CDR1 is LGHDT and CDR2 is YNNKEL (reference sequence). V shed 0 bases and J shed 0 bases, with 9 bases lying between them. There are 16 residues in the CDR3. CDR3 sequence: CASSQDFFSSGNTIYF. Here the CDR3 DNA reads TGTGCCAGCAGCCAAGATTTTTTTAGCTCTGGAAACACCATATATTTT.

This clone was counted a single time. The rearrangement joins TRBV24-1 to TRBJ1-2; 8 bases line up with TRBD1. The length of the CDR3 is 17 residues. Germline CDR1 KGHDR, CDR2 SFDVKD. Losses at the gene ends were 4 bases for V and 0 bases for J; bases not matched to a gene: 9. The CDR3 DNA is TGTGCCACCAGTGACCCTGGTAGGACAGGGACTAACTATGGCTACACCTTC. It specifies CATSDPGRTGTNYGYTF.